This T cell receptor beta chain stems from a study of blood T cell repertoires in COVID-19. With 4 bases removed from V and 4 bases from J, the gap between germline ends came to 11 bases. CDR1 SEHNR and CDR2 FQNEAQ come from the germline V gene (reference sequence). This CDR3 has 15 amino acids. This clone was found a few times. As originally analysed: Using reference gene primer amplification, nucleated cell counts were estimated. Measured with immunoSEQ multiplex PCR; TCRdb has only the in-frame clones, and not every one. That table is the source of V, J and clone size, and D and trimming were worked out from the DNA. The repertoire includes about 190,000 clones, approximately 91% of them detected once, and roughly 6.7% sits in the top ten.

The material sequenced was peripheral blood. This sequence joins TRBV7-9 and TRBJ1-6; D might be TRBD1 (6 bases). This clonotype was obtained from a man aged 40-49 years with acute or convalescent COVID-19. CDR3 sequence: CASSSDRSYNSPLHF. DNA of the CDR3: TGTGCCAGCAGCTCGGACAGATCTTATAATTCACCCCTCCACTTT.